This T cell receptor beta chain was observed in a study of cytomegalovirus exposure and HLA in healthy donors (TCRdb year 2017). At the level of the whole study: According to an earlier analysis of around 600 of the donors, about 180 million T cells yielded roughly 100 million unique TCR beta sequences and more than 250 Gb of sequence data. An early release covering more than 500 HLA-typed donors comprised approximately 290 gigabases of sequencing data and around 85 million unique TCR sequences. The genetic ancestry cluster associated with self-reported Caucasian donors included 81% of the approximately 430 genotyped donors. The study aimed to test whether signatures of past pathogen exposure could be identified by cataloging public T cell receptors. The study used immunosequencing to profile the T cell repertoires of about 670 subjects and linked those repertoires to cytomegalovirus serostatus. In addition to the first cohort of 666 subjects, a separate validation cohort of 120 different subjects was used. To predict cytomegalovirus infection status, the study brought together high-throughput TCR immunosequencing, statistical association of individual TCRs with disease status, and machine learning. A later analysis re-examined previously published TCR beta repertoires from roughly 720 donors and added high-resolution HLA genotyping to investigate patterns of TCR occurrence. The later analysis used no new phenotypic data to find candidate immune exposures, relying instead on TCR beta sequences and their occurrence across donors. In an earlier analysis of 587 of the donors, high-throughput TCR beta sequencing was used to judge whether each TCR beta V gene segment behaved as functional or pseudogenic. Alongside the repertoire data, information on donor age, sex, ethnicity and CMV serostatus was compiled. A later genetic analysis took genome-wide SNP genotypes for about 55% of the 666 donors and used that subset as a discovery cohort. All discovery cohort repertoires had been generated using a single sequencing platform. Both class I and class II loci were covered by HLA typing, at four-digit resolution. The number of typed donors differed by locus: roughly 620-640 for A, B, C, DRB1 and DQB1; some 500 for DQA1; approximately 600 for DPA1; and roughly 470 for DPB1. Roughly five DR-DQ haplotypes were handled as single units for association and clustering, since linkage in the cohort was strong. Among about 410 genotyped donors of the cohort, an average of about 220,000 unique TCR beta nucleotide sequences was sequenced per donor, of which approximately 18% were non-productive.

Receptor amplification or capture employed the immunoSEQ multiplex PCR assay. For the multiplex PCR, a mixture combining 60 forward primers for TCR Vbeta segments and 13 reverse primers for TCR Jbeta segments was used. A multiplex PCR assay on genomic DNA amplified the CDR3 region of rearranged TCR beta genes. Amplified TCR beta libraries were sequenced as 87-base-pair reads on the Illumina HiSeq System. In the source study's methods: Across the roughly 640 repertoires, a later analysis counted around 80 million unique TCR beta chains, roughly 11 million of which were shared by at least two donors. Raw reads were error-corrected and collapsed into unique sequences by a nearest-neighbor algorithm in which closely related sequences were merged to remove PCR and sequencing errors. Alignment of CDR3 sequences to IMGT reference sequences was used to assign V, D and J gene segments. For a sequence to be retained, a match of at least six nucleotides to both a V gene segment and a J gene segment was required. A rearrangement was called productive if the CDR3 had no stop codons and remained in frame with V and J, and every other rearrangement was called non-productive. CDR3 was defined according to IMGT convention as the region running from the second conserved V-encoded cysteine to the conserved J-encoded phenylalanine. In an earlier analysis of 587 of the donors, sequences lacking an unambiguous match to a single V gene segment were excluded. An earlier analysis of some 610 of the donors called V segments functional above 56.7% productive rearrangements and segregating when the between-donor standard deviation exceeded 5%. A statistical classification framework was built to diagnose cytomegalovirus status from the catalog of TCR beta chain sequences. A later analysis assigned V and J genes by comparing TCR nucleotide sequences with IMGT/GENE-DB human TR gene sequences. In a later analysis, CDR3 sequences and most-parsimonious VDJ recombination scenarios were assigned using the TCRdist pipeline. In a later analysis, every TCR beta chain was defined by the combination of its CDR3 amino acid sequence and its V-gene family, and reads without a unique V-gene family were dropped. In a later analysis, fewer than 650 highly shared, low-generation-probability nucleotide sequences were removed to address suspected cross-contamination and a sequencing artifact. For each public chain, a later analysis derived a clonal expansion index from normalized ranks of inferred template counts within each repertoire. A later analysis computed generation probabilities with a VDJ recombination model fitted to out-of-frame rearrangements, and checked the results against IGoR. In a later analysis, TCR-TCR, TCR-HLA and TCR-CMV co-occurrence was scored with hypergeometric tests, and a repertoire-size bias correction was applied to TCR pairs. False discovery rates were estimated in a later analysis by permuting HLA or CMV assignments 20 times. In a later analysis, co-occurring TCRs were grouped using DBSCAN, with TCRdist sequence similarity added in when clustering inside HLA-allele-positive subsets. Co-occurrence clustering excluded repertoires with fewer than 30,000 or more than 120,000 public chains, plus five with anomalous nucleotide sharing. TCRdb retrieved this table from immuneACCESS and kept in-frame rearrangements only. Not all clones are present; in checked studies, unresolved V genes account for under half, and no reason is known for the remainder. V and J calls plus clone size are reproduced from that table; the DNA served to infer D and trimming. In this sample the table shows tens of thousands of clones, over 75% of which occur a single time. Together, the top ten hold 4% to 5.5% of the sample.

The full study reports these points: In the study, 150 to 200 TCR beta chains were listed as associated with cytomegalovirus. For the cohort, immune exposure information was limited to CMV serostatus. A later analysis found that most CMV-associated TCR beta chains appeared HLA-restricted, with HLA associations seemingly driven largely by CMV exposure. In both the original and validation cohorts, the classifier was reported to diagnose cytomegalovirus status with high specificity and sensitivity. A cluster of highly shared sequence variants was judged likely to represent a technical artifact of the sequencing pipeline. A further reported finding was that TCR beta sequences accurately predicted the HLA-A and HLA-B alleles for most subjects in the first cohort. A later analysis associated about 17,000 TCR beta sequences with specific HLA alleles at a false discovery rate of 0.05. Strong co-occurrence of HLA alleles, especially DR and DQ, made assigning TCR associations to individual alleles difficult. In a later genetic analysis, a missense DCLRE1C variant was associated with V-gene and J-gene trimming of TCR beta chains, and the association was replicated in an independent cohort. According to a later analysis, parvovirus B19, influenza, CMV and Epstein-Barr virus appeared linked to several top co-occurrence clusters. Only TCR beta chains were sequenced in this cohort, and the absence of alpha or paired-chain data limited detectable features. The authors suggested that the approach could potentially be extended to other disease states and immunological phenotypes. A few of the identified cytomegalovirus-associated TCR beta chains were confirmed in vitro to be specific for cytomegalovirus antigens. In a later analysis, HLA-associated TCR beta chains showed more clonal expansion and lower generation probabilities than non-associated chains that were equally common. A later analysis found that TCR association rates varied across HLA loci, with DRB1 alleles showing the most associated TCRs and HLA-C alleles the fewest. A later genetic analysis reported fewer N-insertions in productive TCRs among donors in an Asian-associated ancestry cluster than the approximately 670-donor mean. Most TCR sequences were seen in very few donors, while some public TCRs were found in many individuals. Correlated functional status among segregating V segments might reflect linkage disequilibrium, but an unknown experimental factor could not be ruled out. Because counts were too low, 15 or so rarely observed V segments, including chromosome 9 orphons, were excluded from the earlier analysis of fewer than 650 of the donors. Because some donors lacked HLA typing at each locus, the association tests relied only on the typed subset. In an earlier analysis of some 550 of the donors, most TCR beta V segments were observed in productive rearrangements about 90% or about 30% of the time, broadly matching IMGT annotations. Presence/absence analyses assumed roughly uniform sequencing depth across donors, an assumption that may not hold.

The cohort was made up of about 670 healthy bone marrow donors. At the time of sampling, every cohort member was nominally healthy, though immune exposures that went unrecorded were likely present. The donor tested CMV seropositive, placing the donor among the 289 seropositive members of the cohort. Each donor provided a peripheral blood sample, and peripheral blood mononuclear cells were used for TCR beta sequencing. Genomic DNA was extracted from the blood cell samples with the Qiagen DNeasy Blood Extraction Kit. Details on this clone: What antigen it recognizes has not been identified. The CDR3 does not end in the conserved phenylalanine or tryptophan, so this is likely a read error.

Specimen: PBMCs. This clonotype was obtained from a male donor in good health and CMV-seropositive.

The sequence in DNA is TGTGCCAGCTCAGGCGACAGGCCTGAAGCTTTCGTT. It is translated as CASSGDRPEAFV. The chain joins TRBV18 to TRBJ1-1; perhaps TRBD1 is the D gene, with 6 bases matching. Reading the germline V gene gives CDR1 KGHSH and CDR2 LQKENI. Trimming takes 5 bases from V and 6 bases from J, and the germline ends sit 10 bases apart. The CDR3 extends over 12 residues, inclusive of both ends. Here the CDR3 DNA is all that survives: 36 bases in frame from base 1.